These 14 T cell receptor beta chains were sequenced from one sample in a study of T cells in Graves' hyperthyroidism and ophthalmopathy. Amplification of TCR beta CDR3 regions was performed using RNA transcripts as template. HTBI primers were used for first-round RT-PCR of the TCR CDR3. Using its own MiXCR run on the multiplex PCR reads, TCRdb lists one record per CDR3 protein. Altogether hundreds of thousands of distinct CDR3 sequences are present, about 14% being singletons, with the ten largest covering around 12%. Specimen: blood. The receptors stem from a woman aged 45-65 years with Graves' ophthalmopathy.

This clonotype was seen many times. The chain employs TRBV20-1 and TRBJ2-1; TRBD2 is a possible D gene (6 bases). Germline V gene data show CDR1 as DFQATT and CDR2 as SNEGSKA (reference sequence). V gave up 1 base and J gave up 4 bases, with 11 bases separating them. This CDR3 has 14 residues. In DNA, the CDR3 is TGCAGTGCTAGAGTGGCGGGGTCATACAATGAGCAGTTCTTC. It codes for CSARVAGSYNEQFF.

The table lists this clonotype with many counts. The V gene is TRBV12-3 or TRBV12-4, the J gene TRBJ1-1, with D perhaps TRBD1 (6 bases). Trimming removed 6 bases at V and 2 bases at J, with 10 bases between. CDR3 length: 13 amino acids. The chain's CDR3 is CASSTGFNTEAFF. DNA of the CDR3: TGTGCCAGCAGCACAGGGTTTAACACTGAAGCTTTCTTT.

This clonotype was seen many times. This chain connects TRBV15 to TRBJ2-7; tentative D call: TRBD2 (6 bases). The CDR3 has 18 residues. Trimming removed 0 bases at V and 2 bases at J, with 20 bases between. CDR1 is LNHNV, CDR2 YYDKDF, per germline (reference sequence). As DNA, the CDR3 is TGTGCCACCAGCAGAGATTTGGGGGGAGGAACAGGTGCCTACGAGCAGTACTTC. This gives the protein CATSRDLGGGTGAYEQYF.

Notes on this clonotype: Being one base from a much bigger clone, this may be a read error. CDR3 sequence reads: CASGRQRDDNEQFF. In DNA form, the CDR3 reads TGCGCCAGCGGCCGGCAGCGGGACGACAATGAGCAGTTCTTC. The rearrangement links TRBV5-1 to TRBJ2-1; 7 bases align to TRBD2. The CDR3 is 14 residues long. Trimming cost V 7 bases and J 5 bases; bases outside gene matches: 9. The germline CDR1 and CDR2 sequences are SGHRS and YFSETQ.

This chain joins TRBV6-2 or TRBV6-3 and TRBJ2-7, with 10 bases identical to TRBD1. V was pared by 5 bases and J by 6 bases, with 10 bases of the junction left unmatched. The CDR3 loop spans 15 amino acids. From germline, CDR1 is MNHEY and CDR2 SVGEGT. For the CDR3, the DNA is TGTGCCAGCAGTCCTCCTCCGGACAGGGGGGGCGAGCAGTACTTC. As protein: CASSPPPDRGGEQYF.

The table lists this clonotype with many counts. This rearrangement joins TRBV28 to TRBJ2-7; D assignment may be TRBD1 or TRBD2 (6 bases each). The V end lost 4 bases, the J end lost 6 bases, and 22 bases lay between the germline ends. The CDR3 extends over 16 amino acids. Germline lookup yields CDR1 MDHEN and CDR2 SYDVKM. CDR3 coding DNA: TGTGCCAGCAGTTCGCCGGGACAAGTGATCGGGGGCGAGCAGTACTTC. Translating gives CASSSPGQVIGGEQYF.

J is TRBJ2-2 and V is TRBV10-3, with TRBD2 matching over 8 bases. Germline V CDR1 and CDR2: ENHRY, SYGVKD. The CDR3 spans 15 residues. V lost 2 bases, J lost 1 base, and 0 bases stayed unmatched. The CDR3 loop reads CAISETSGNTGELFF. The CDR3 DNA reads as TGTGCCATCAGTGAGACTAGCGGGAACACCGGGGAGCTGTTTTTT.

The gene calls are TRBV4-3 and TRBJ2-1, with D tentatively TRBD1 or TRBD2 (5 bases each). The CDR3 has 14 amino acids. V lost 2 bases to trimming and J lost 11 bases, with 16 bases between them. Germline CDR1 reads LGHNA; CDR2 reads YSLEER. CDR3 nucleotides: TGCGCCAGCAGCCAAACTTTCTCAGGGACGCAGCAGTTCTTC. Translation: CASSQTFSGTQQFF.

In its sample, this clonotype was seen many times. This rearrangement joins TRBV12-3 or TRBV12-4 to TRBJ2-7; D is uncertain. Trimming left V 4 bases short and J 3 bases short, with 22 bases between. The CDR3 is 17 residues long. The CDR3 DNA reads TGTGCCAGCAGTTCTGAAATCCGGGCAAATGCTCTCTACGAGCAGTACTTC. Encoded protein: CASSSEIRANALYEQYF.

The chain combines TRBV15 with TRBJ1-5; D ambiguous. There are 13 residues in the CDR3. Germline V gives CDR1 LNHNV, CDR2 YYDKDF (reference sequence). The V and J ends lost 1 base and 3 bases respectively, with 4 bases between them. The CDR3 reads CATSRGNNQPQHF. CDR3 DNA: TGTGCCACCAGCAGAGGGAACAATCAGCCCCAGCATTTT. The full variable domain, completed using reference TRBV15 and TRBJ1-5, is DAMVIQNPRYQVTQFGKPVTLSCSQTLNHNVMYWYQQKSSQAPKLLFHYYDKDFNNEADTPDNFQSRRPNTSFCFLDIRSPGLGDTAMYLCATSRGNNQPQHFGDGTRLSIL.

The gene calls are TRBV28 and TRBJ1-2; D not resolved. From germline, CDR1 is MDHEN and CDR2 SYDVKM. The ends were cut back, 5 bases at V and 7 bases at J, with 5 bases in the middle. This CDR3 region has 10 residues. CDR3 bases: TGTGCCAGCAGTCGTTTTGGCTACACCTTC. Its translation: CASSRFGYTF.

This clonotype was seen a few times. The rearrangement uses TRBV29-1 and TRBJ2-7, with D possibly being TRBD2 (6 bases). The V gene's germline CDR1 is SQVTM and CDR2 ANQGSEA. The ends were cut back, 7 bases at V and 3 bases at J, with 13 bases in the middle. The CDR3 covers 12 residues. DNA for the CDR3: TGCAGCGGGTGGGCGCGGGACTACGAGCAGTACTTC. Amino acids: CSGWARDYEQYF.

The sample holds a few counts of this clonotype. This chain uses TRBV11-2 with TRBJ1-4, with 10 nucleotides matching TRBD1. This CDR3 comprises 15 residues. Germline assignment: CDR1 SGHAT and CDR2 FQNNGV. Unmatched junction bases numbered 16, after V lost 5 bases and J lost 16 bases. CDR3 amino acids: CASSDPDRGPSYAFF. The CDR3 region has the DNA TGTGCCAGCAGCGACCCTGACAGGGGGCCATCTTATGCGTTTTTT.

This clonotype has a count of ten or more. The CDR3 spells CSASGRGTDTQYF. The CDR3 DNA is TGCAGTGCTAGCGGGAGAGGCACAGATACGCAGTATTTT. The rearrangement links TRBV20-1 to TRBJ2-3; D is perhaps TRBD2 (6 bases). Trimming removed 3 bases from V and 1 base from J, with 8 bases in between. CDR3 length equals 13 residues. Looked up from germline, CDR1 is DFQATT and CDR2 is SNEGSKA (reference sequence).